These T cell receptor beta chains were read from a single sample in a study of molecular identifiers for immune sequencing clone quantification. TCRdb re-derived calls from the PCR reads in MiXCR, one entry per CDR3 protein. The sample holds over 100,000 distinct CDR3 sequences, 30% to 45% seen once. The specimen sequenced was naive CD8+ T cells from blood, with Jurkat cell RNA spiked in. The receptors originated from a human donor in good health. Some libraries in this study had Jurkat cell RNA spiked in. Both conserved end residues are part of each CDR3. A D gene is named only where the DNA matches it firmly. Clone size is shown for a subset of rows, as once, few, many or a class of expanded clone.

clone_size	v_call	d_call	j_call	cdr3_nt	cdr3_aa
few	TRBV3-1	.	TRBJ1-4	TGTGCCAGCAGCCCAACGGGGAGCGAAAAACTGTTTTTT	CASSPTGSEKLFF
.	TRBV4-2	TRBD1	TRBJ1-2	TGTGCCAGCAGCCTGTGGACAGGGGATAACTATGGCTACACCTTC	CASSLWTGDNYGYTF
.	TRBV5-3	TRBD1	TRBJ1-2	TGTGCCAGCAGCCCGGCCATTGGGACAGGGGTGGAGTCTGGCTACACCTTC	CASSPAIGTGVESGYTF
.	TRBV6-1	.	TRBJ1-5	TGTGCCAGCAGACCCGGAAAGAGCAATCAGCCCCAGCATTTT	CASRPGKSNQPQHF
many	TRBV5-6	TRBD2	TRBJ2-7	TGTGCCAGCAGGCCGGGACTAGCGGGATGGTACGAGCAGTACTTC	CASRPGLAGWYEQYF
many	TRBV7-6	.	TRBJ2-6	TGTGCCAGCAGCTCCTTGGGGGCTGGGGCCAACGTCCTGACTTTC	CASSSLGAGANVLTF
many	TRBV30	.	TRBJ2-1	TGTGCCTGGACCTTGACGACCCCAGAGCAGTTCTTC	CAWTLTTPEQFF
.	TRBV5-4	.	TRBJ1-1	TGTGCCAGCAGCTTGGGCCAGGGTACCACTGACGCTTTCTTT	CASSLGQGTTDAFF
.	TRBV4-3	.	TRBJ2-7	TGCGCCAGCAGCCAAGTCGCCAGGGCGTCCTACGAGCAGTACTTC	CASSQVARASYEQYF
.	TRBV7-8	TRBD2	TRBJ2-7	TGTGCCAGTAGCCCATTAGCGGGAGCCAGCTACGAGCAGTACTTC	CASSPLAGASYEQYF
.	TRBV6-2/TRBV6-3	.	TRBJ2-2	TGTGCCAGCAGTTACTCCAACACCGGGGAGCTGATTTTT	CASSYSNTGELIF
few	TRBV11-2	.	TRBJ1-2	TGTGCCAGCAGCTTAGTCGGGGGTCCCTATGGCTACACCTTC	CASSLVGGPYGYTF
.	TRBV6-2/TRBV6-3	TRBD2	TRBJ2-7	TGTGCCAGCAGAACCCTACTAGCGGGATGGTACGAGCAGTACTTC	CASRTLLAGWYEQYF
few	TRBV12-3/TRBV12-4	TRBD2	TRBJ2-2	TGTGCCACACTAGCGGCAACCGGGGAGCTGTTTTTT	CATLAATGELFF
.	TRBV15	.	TRBJ2-1	TGTGCCACCTGCAGCCGCCGACTCTATGAGCAGTTCTTC	CATCSRRLYEQFF
.	TRBV28	.	TRBJ2-7	TGTGCCAGCAATGCGGCCAGGCCATACGAGCAGTACTTC	CASNAARPYEQYF
many	TRBV12-3/TRBV12-4	.	TRBJ2-5	TGTGCCAGCAGTTTAGTGAATTACCAAGAGACCCAGTACTTC	CASSLVNYQETQYF
.	TRBV4-3	TRBD2	TRBJ2-7	TGCGCCGGCAGCCGCGGGAGGGCCGATGAGCAGTACTTC	CAGSRGRADEQYF
many	TRBV5-6	.	TRBJ2-3	TGTGCCAGCAGCTTGGGGGGTTCGGATACGCAGTATTTT	CASSLGGSDTQYF
once	TRBV11-2	.	TRBJ2-7	TGTGCCAGCAGCGCGACTAGTAACTACGAGCAGTACTTC	CASSATSNYEQYF
.	TRBV19	TRBD1	TRBJ1-2	TGTGCCAGCGCCGATGGACAGGATTATGGCTACACCTTC	CASADGQDYGYTF
.	TRBV6-2/TRBV6-3	.	TRBJ2-1	TGTGCCAGCAGTTACTCAGGGGAGCAGTTCTTC	CASSYSGEQFF
.	TRBV5-1	.	TRBJ2-2	TGCGCCAGCAGCTTGTTGGGAAACACCGGGGAGCTGTTTTTT	CASSLLGNTGELFF
.	TRBV4-3	.	TRBJ2-5	TGCGCCAGCAGCCAAGTCACTCTAGCCGGAGCGACCCAGTACTTC	CASSQVTLAGATQYF
.	TRBV7-9	.	TRBJ1-5	TGTGCCAGCAGCTCTGACAATAGCAATCAGCCCCAGCATTTT	CASSSDNSNQPQHF
.	TRBV11-2	.	TRBJ2-3	TGTGTCAGCAGCTTAGAACTAGTAACTAGCACAGATACGCAGTATTTT	CVSSLELVTSTDTQYF
.	TRBV7-6	TRBD1	TRBJ1-5	TGTGCCAGCAGCTTAAACAGGGGTGGAAATAGCAATCAGCCCCAGCATTTT	CASSLNRGGNSNQPQHF
.	TRBV12-3/TRBV12-4	.	TRBJ1-1	TGTGCCAGCAGCAAAGGGGTTCCCACTGATGCTTTCTTT	CASSKGVPTDAFF
.	TRBV24-1	TRBD1	TRBJ2-2	TGTGCCACCAGTGATTTGGGGACAGGGTTGACCGGGGAGCTGTTTTTT	CATSDLGTGLTGELFF
.	TRBV28	.	TRBJ1-1	TGTGCCAGCAGTAGCAGGAGTAACACTGAAGCTTTCTTT	CASSSRSNTEAFF
few	TRBV28	.	TRBJ2-3	TGTGCCAGCAGTTCGTACGGGGACATAATTCGGAGCACAGATACGCAGTATTTT	CASSSYGDIIRSTDTQYF
.	TRBV5-1	TRBD2	TRBJ2-1	TGCGCCAGCAGCACTGAGGGACTAGCAGACGCCAATGAGCAGTTCTTC	CASSTEGLADANEQFF
.	TRBV25-1	TRBD2	TRBJ2-1	TGTGCCAGCAGTGAGGTGGGACTAGCGGGAGCGACCTACAATGAGCAGTTCTTC	CASSEVGLAGATYNEQFF
.	TRBV4-3	.	TRBJ2-1	TGCGCCAGCAGCCAAGGGCAGGGCACCTACAATGAGCAGTTCTTC	CASSQGQGTYNEQFF
many	TRBV4-3	TRBD2	TRBJ2-2	TGCGCCAGCAGCCAAGAGAGTTGGACTAGTTTGACCGGGGAGCTGTTTTTT	CASSQESWTSLTGELFF
.	TRBV6-5	TRBD1	TRBJ2-7	TGTGCCAGCAGTGACCCTAGGACAGGGGCTGGCGACTTCGAGCAGTACTTC	CASSDPRTGAGDFEQYF
few	TRBV6-5	.	TRBJ2-7	TGTGCCAGCAGTCAAGGGACATACGAGCAGTACTTC	CASSQGTYEQYF
.	TRBV7-9	.	TRBJ2-5	TGTGCCAGCAGCCGCGGGACGGGGGAGACCCAGTACTTC	CASSRGTGETQYF
.	TRBV13	.	TRBJ2-3	TGTGTCAGCAGCTTAGGCTCCCCCTTTACGCAGTATTTT	CVSSLGSPFTQYF
.	TRBV4-1	.	TRBJ1-5	TGCGCCAGCAGCCTTGGGGTTAATCAGCCCCAGCAATTT	CASSLGVNQPQQF
.	TRBV4-3	.	TRBJ2-1	TGCGCCAGCAGCCAAGATGGCGGGACACCTGCGGCGGGGCAGTTCTTC	CASSQDGGTPAAGQFF
many	TRBV5-4	TRBD1	TRBJ2-7	TGTGCCAGCAGCGAGGACAGGGGACTTAACCAATTC	CASSEDRGLNQF
many	TRBV7-9	.	TRBJ2-7	TGTGCCAGCAGCCACGACGGCTACGAGCAGTACTTC	CASSHDGYEQYF
few	TRBV20-1	TRBD1	TRBJ1-1	TGCAGTGCTAGAGATACTGGGACAGGGACTATGAACACTGAAGCTTTCTTT	CSARDTGTGTMNTEAFF
.	TRBV5-1	.	TRBJ1-4	TGCGCCAGCAGCTTGGCCACAGGGAATGAAAAACTGTTTTTT	CASSLATGNEKLFF
many	TRBV18	.	TRBJ1-1	TGTGCCAGCTCACCTCTGGAAGGTCGCTCGAACACTGAAGCTTTCTTT	CASSPLEGRSNTEAFF
few	TRBV4-3	.	TRBJ1-1	TGCGCCAGCAGCCAAGCGGAGGGCAGCTTCACTGAAGCTTTCTTT	CASSQAEGSFTEAFF
many	TRBV11-2	.	TRBJ2-3	TGTGCCAGCAGCTTCGGAACGGCTACGCAGTATTTT	CASSFGTATQYF
.	TRBV7-3	TRBD1	TRBJ2-2	TGTGCCAGCAGCTTCGACAGGGACGACACCGGGGAGCTGTATTTT	CASSFDRDDTGELYF
.	TRBV12-3/TRBV12-4	.	TRBJ1-2	TGTGCCAGCAGTCAGACAGCTAACTATGGCTACACCTTC	CASSQTANYGYTF
.	TRBV12-3/TRBV12-4	TRBD1	TRBJ2-5	TGTGCCAGCAGTTTCGGCAGGGGGCTACAAGAGACCCAGTACTTC	CASSFGRGLQETQYF
many	TRBV7-2	TRBD2	TRBJ2-7	TGTGCCAGCAGCTTAGGACTAGCGGGAGGCAACGAGCAGTACTTC	CASSLGLAGGNEQYF
.	TRBV6-5	.	TRBJ1-1	TGTGCCAGCAGCTGGACCATGAACACTGAGGCTTTCTTT	CASSWTMNTEAFF
few	TRBV7-8	TRBD2	TRBJ2-1	TGTGCCAGCAGCTTACTCCCGGACCATATTAGCGGGAGACGCGATGAGCAGTTCTTC	CASSLLPDHISGRRDEQFF
few	TRBV5-4	TRBD2	TRBJ2-5	TGTGCCAGCAGCTTTAGCGGGGAGTACCAAGAGACCCAGTACTTC	CASSFSGEYQETQYF